This TCR beta chain was recovered during a study of T cells in Graves' hyperthyroidism and ophthalmopathy. The CDR3 regions of TCR beta were amplified from RNA transcripts. An initial round of RT-PCR targeting the TCR CDR3 relied on the HTBI primer set. One entry per CDR3 protein, called by TCRdb with MiXCR from the multiplex PCR reads. The sample shows around 580,000 distinct CDR3 sequences, about half of them seen only once. The sample holds many counts of this clonotype. Deletions cut 3 bases from V and 3 bases from J, with 11 bases between. The CDR3 has 14 residues. Germline CDR1 is SQVTM and CDR2 is ANQGSEA.

The sample was peripheral blood or thyroid tissue (not recorded which). This TCR was sampled from a woman between 18 and 29 years old with Graves' hyperthyroidism. V gene TRBV29-1 combines with J gene TRBJ2-2; TRBD1 might be the D (5 bases). Here the CDR3 DNA reads TGCAGCGTTGAGCGCAGGGCTGACACCGGGGAGCTGTTTTTT. Translating gives CSVERRADTGELFF.